This TCR beta chain was recorded in a study of blood T cell repertoires in COVID-19. Overall study context: Samples of COVID-19 (acute and convalescent) were obtained from the United States, Italy and Spain.

Trimming took 5 bases from V and 2 from J, leaving 10 bases between them. Germline V lookup: CDR1 SGHTA, CDR2 FQGNSA. CDR3 length: 15 amino acids. Using immunoSEQ multiplex PCR, the repertoire was profiled, and TCRdb retains in-frame clones only, with some absent. Of some 220,000 clones in the sample, over 75% were seen once. The TCR comes from a human donor in a cohort sampled during active COVID-19. Sequencing input: peripheral blood. The V and J genes are TRBV7-2 and TRBJ2-6, with D uncertain. CDR3: CASSQQKAGANVLTF. The CDR3 region has the DNA TGTGCCAGCAGCCAACAGAAGGCTGGGGCCAACGTCCTGACTTTC.